The present entry profiles one T cell receptor beta chain with its context. The antigen is unknown. The CDR3 is made up of 14 amino acids. Trimming removed 7 bases at V and 3 bases at J, with 16 bases between. CDR1 is SGDLS and CDR2 is YYNGEE in the germline V gene. Enrolled patients, whose metastatic non-small-cell lung cancer was chemo-refractory, received focal radiation plus CTLA-4 blockade with ipilimumab. These data belong to a study of radiotherapy plus CTLA-4 blockade in lung cancer. Across the whole study: Objective response was observed in roughly 17% of patients, and disease control in roughly 31%. Study observations and caveats: Early shifts in blood T cell clones, with interferon-beta, reportedly predicted response best. Radiotherapy plus ipilimumab was followed by expansion in blood of tumor-derived TCR clones.

Some clones are missing from TCRdb's copy, which holds only in-frame ones; the method was immunoSEQ multiplex PCR. This table holds around 56,000 clones, around 80% found once. This TCR was recovered from a human donor with non-small cell lung cancer who had a complete response to radiotherapy plus ipilimumab. This sample comprised peripheral blood, obtained from a patient treated with radiotherapy plus ipilimumab. V and J are TRBV9 and TRBJ1-1; maybe TRBD1 (6 bases). The CDR3 coding sequence is TGTGCCAGCCACCGCCGTGGGGGCGACACTGAAGCTTTCTTT. Its protein is CASHRRGGDTEAFF. Full variable domain (remainder filled in from reference TRBV9 and TRBJ1-1): DSGVTQTPKHLITATGQRVTLRCSPRSGDLSVYWYQQSLDQGLQFLIQYYNGEERAKGNILERFSAQQFPDLHSELNLSSLELGDSALYFCASHRRGGDTEAFFGQGTRLTVV.